Below are 18 T cell receptor beta chains sequenced from a single sample in a study of T-cell memory formation after mild COVID-19. TCRdb passed the 5' RACE reads through MiXCR, listing each CDR3 protein once. The table has fewer than 300,000 distinct CDR3 sequences, 15% to 20% seen once; the top ten hold 22%. Source material: PBMCs or a T cell subset sorted from them (not recorded which). The source of these receptors is a man between 18 and 29 years old who had mild COVID-19 (a few samples of this study predate the infection). Cell type and time point are not known.

This clonotype was detected only a few times. The V call is TRBV20-1, the J call TRBJ2-5; D remains ambiguous. CDR1 and CDR2 (germline): DFQATT, SNEGSKA (reference sequence). CDR3 length: 13 residues. Deletions cut 1 base from V and 2 bases from J, with 8 bases between. CDR3 in amino acids: CSARAGRQETQYF. Here the CDR3 DNA reads TGCAGTGCTAGAGCTGGCAGGCAAGAGACCCAGTACTTC.

The gene calls are TRBV11-3 and TRBJ2-7; TRBD2 is a possible D gene (6 bases). Trimming removed 5 bases at V and 0 bases at J, with 17 bases between. CDR3 length: 16 residues. Germline CDR1 is SGHNT and CDR2 is YENEEA. The CDR3 sequence: CASSPTRDGSSYEQYF. The CDR3 DNA follows: TGTGCCAGCAGCCCTACCCGGGACGGGAGCTCCTACGAGCAGTACTTC.

The chain joins TRBV6-6 to TRBJ2-4; no definite D call. In germline, CDR1 is MNHNY, CDR2 SVGAGI (reference sequence). With 0 bases removed from V and 1 base from J, the gap between germline ends came to 10 bases. CDR3 length: 16 amino acids. This CDR3 is CASSYSLAPAKNIQYF. CDR3 bases: TGTGCCAGCAGTTACTCGCTTGCCCCGGCCAAAAACATTCAGTACTTC.

This clonotype was observed a handful of times. The genes are TRBV7-9 and TRBJ1-2, with 7 bases matching TRBD1. This CDR3 has 15 residues. Trimming removed 2 bases from V and 8 bases from J; junction bases left unmatched: 11. Germline V CDR1 and CDR2: SEHNR, FQNEAQ (reference sequence). CDR3 sequence reads: CASSLPPTGQEGYTF. The CDR3 nucleotides are TGTGCCAGCAGCTTACCCCCGACAGGACAGGAGGGCTACACCTTC.

The genes are TRBV7-2 and TRBJ1-1; D uncertain. The V end lost 3 bases, the J end lost 13 bases, and 15 bases lay between the germline ends. The CDR3 runs to 12 residues. CDR1 and CDR2 (germline): SGHTA, FQGNSA. As DNA, the CDR3 is TGTGCCAGCAGCTTGGAGGGCTACAAGGTTTTCTTT. Amino acids: CASSLEGYKVFF.

This rearrangement joins TRBV5-1 to TRBJ1-1, with D possibly being TRBD1 (5 bases). CDR3 length: 15 amino acids. V shed 0 bases and J shed 0 bases, with 9 bases lying between them. Germline-derived CDR1 and CDR2 are SGHRS and YFSETQ. The DNA of the CDR3 is TGCGCCAGCAGCTTGGCTGGACATATGAACACTGAAGCTTTCTTT. It is translated as CASSLAGHMNTEAFF.

There are a few counts of this clonotype. The V gene is TRBV6-2 or TRBV6-3, the J gene TRBJ2-7; 10 bases line up with TRBD1. CDR3 length: 17 amino acids. Looked up from germline, CDR1 is MNHEY and CDR2 is SVGEGT. The junction had 9 bases not matched to a gene; V was cut back by 4 bases and J by 0 bases. The CDR3 DNA reads TGTGCCAGCAGTTTCCCGGGACAGGGGATGGGCTCCTACGAGCAGTACTTC. It codes for CASSFPGQGMGSYEQYF.

The table lists this clonotype with a few counts. CDR3 sequence: CASSARQGRPQETQYF. CDR3 in DNA: TGTGCCAGCAGTGCGAGACAAGGTCGTCCCCAAGAGACCCAGTACTTC. The chain links TRBV6-5 to TRBJ2-5; D unresolved. V was cut by 5 bases and J by 1 base, with 17 bases left in between. The CDR3 has 16 residues. The germline V gene encodes CDR1 MNHEY and CDR2 SVGAGI.

A few counts support this clonotype. This rearrangement joins TRBV6-5 to TRBJ1-2, with D unresolved. This CDR3 spans 16 amino acids. Trimming left V 7 bases short and J 4 bases short, with 22 bases between. CDR1 and CDR2 (germline): MNHEY, SVGAGI. The CDR3 sequence: CASTLSRPRDLYGYTF. In nucleotides, the CDR3 is TGTGCCAGCACCCTAAGCAGACCAAGGGATCTCTATGGCTACACCTTC.

The chain joins TRBV7-6 to TRBJ2-3; no definite D call. The CDR3 sequence is 12 residues long. V was shortened by 5 bases and J by 2 bases, with 5 bases between the two germline ends. Germline V gene lookup returns CDR1 SGHVS and CDR2 FNYEAQ. The CDR3 DNA sequence: TGTGCCAGCAGCGCTCACACAGATACGCAGTATTTT. It yields the protein CASSAHTDTQYF.

V gene TRBV2 combines with J gene TRBJ1-6, with D hard to call. Germline CDR1 SNHLY, CDR2 FYNNEI. This CDR3 has 16 residues. V was shortened by 5 bases and J by 0 bases, with 11 bases between the two germline ends. CDR3 in amino acids: CASSRTASSYNSPLHF. In nucleotides, the CDR3 is TGTGCCAGCAGTCGGACGGCAAGCTCCTATAATTCACCCCTCCACTTT.

This clonotype was observed many times. The rearrangement joins TRBV5-1 to TRBJ2-7; D perhaps matches TRBD1 (6 bases). V was shortened by 4 bases and J by 1 base, with 15 bases between the two germline ends. This CDR3 spans 15 amino acids. From germline, CDR1 is SGHRS and CDR2 YFSETQ. DNA for the CDR3: TGCGCCAGCAGCGGAACAGGGTTGAAGTCCTACGAGCAGTACTTC. This sequence encodes CASSGTGLKSYEQYF.

The V gene is TRBV18, the J gene TRBJ2-7; 8 bases match TRBD2. Germline V lookup: CDR1 KGHSH, CDR2 LQKENI. The CDR3 is made up of 14 amino acids. J lost 7 bases, V lost 4 bases, and 9 bases had no gene match. The DNA for the CDR3 is TGTGCCAGCTCACTCCCGGGGGGGGCAGGAGAGCAGTACGTC. Amino acid sequence: CASSLPGGAGEQYV.

The gene calls are TRBV6-5 and TRBJ1-6; D possibly corresponds to TRBD1 (5 bases). Germline CDR1 is MNHEY and CDR2 is SVGAGI. The ends were cut back, 4 bases at V and 5 bases at J, with 9 bases in the middle. This CDR3 region has 14 residues. CDR3 nucleotide sequence: TGTGCCAGCAGTTGGGACCCAAATAATTCACCCCTCCACTTT. This sequence encodes CASSWDPNNSPLHF.

V gene TRBV6-2 or TRBV6-3 combines with J gene TRBJ1-1; maybe TRBD1 (6 bases). Trimming left V 4 bases short and J 3 bases short, with 15 bases between. There are 15 residues in the CDR3. Germline V CDR1 and CDR2: MNHEY, SVGEGT. The DNA for the CDR3 is TGTGCCAGCAGTTTCCGTGGGGGCCCGGACACTGAAGCTTTCTTT. As protein: CASSFRGGPDTEAFF.

This chain joins TRBV6-2 or TRBV6-3 and TRBJ1-3; no clear D. Germline V gives CDR1 MNHEY, CDR2 SVGEGT. CDR3 length equals 12 residues. The V end was cut by 8 bases, the J end by 2 bases, with 7 bases between. The CDR3 loop reads CASFEPGNTIYF. As DNA, the CDR3 is TGTGCCAGCTTCGAACCTGGAAACACCATATATTTT.

In this sample, this clonotype turned up a few times. The rearrangement joins TRBV6-5 to TRBJ2-7; possibly TRBD1 or TRBD2 for D (6 bases each). In germline, CDR1 is MNHEY, CDR2 SVGAGI. Trimming pared 3 bases from V and 6 bases from J, leaving 12 bases between. The CDR3 has 13 amino acids. The CDR3 region has the DNA TGTGCCAGCAGTTATGTACAGGGAGGCGAGCAGTACTTC. Encoded protein: CASSYVQGGEQYF.

The genes are TRBV20-1 and TRBJ2-1; D unresolved. The V end was cut by 6 bases, the J end by 0 bases, with 12 bases between. This CDR3 has 14 amino acids. Germline CDR1 and CDR2: DFQATT and SNEGSKA (reference sequence). CDR3 sequence reads: CSARRLSSYNEQFF. The CDR3 DNA reads as TGCAGTGCACGGCGGCTTAGCTCCTACAATGAGCAGTTCTTC.